This T cell receptor beta chain came from a study of blood T cells in healthy people across ages. Together with a sample-barcoded 5' primer, a J-beta primer mix was included in a second PCR lasting about 6 to 11 cycles. TCRdb used MiXCR to reprocess the 5' RACE reads, holding one entry per CDR3 protein. The repertoire holds 550,000 to 700,000 distinct CDR3 sequences, roughly a quarter seen once, with 15% to 20% in the top ten. For this clonotype: Antigen unknown.

CDR1 and CDR2 (germline): DFQATT, SNEGSKA (reference sequence). CDR3 length: 13 amino acids. Trimming pared 4 bases from V and 0 bases from J, leaving 7 bases between. Caucasian individuals from Russia who were healthy and aged roughly 6 to 95 acted as donors. Per sample, a minimum of 6 million PBMCs were isolated. Study-wide results and caveats: What prevented conclusive comparison of naive and antigen-experienced cells was that PBMCs were unsorted. There was a strong correlation between TCR beta diversity and naive T cell percentage.

The chain uses TRBV20-1 and TRBJ1-3; D gene uncertain. The receptor's source is a woman between 65 and 79 years old in good health. Sequenced sample: blood. The CDR3 reads CSAKGPSGNTIYF. The DNA of the CDR3 is TGCAGTGCTAAGGGCCCCTCTGGAAACACCATATATTTT.